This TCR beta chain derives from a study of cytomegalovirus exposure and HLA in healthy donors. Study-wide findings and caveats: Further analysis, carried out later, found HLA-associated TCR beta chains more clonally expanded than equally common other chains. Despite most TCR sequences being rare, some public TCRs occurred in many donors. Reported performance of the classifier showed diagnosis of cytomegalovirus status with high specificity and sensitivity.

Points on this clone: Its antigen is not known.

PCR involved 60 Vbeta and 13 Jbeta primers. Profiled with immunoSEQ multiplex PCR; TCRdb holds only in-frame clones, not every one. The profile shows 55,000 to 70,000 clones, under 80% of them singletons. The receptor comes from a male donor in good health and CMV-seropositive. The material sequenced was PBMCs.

The CDR3 sequence: CASSSTGTPYGYTF. In nucleotides, the CDR3 is TGTGCCAGCAGTTCAACCGGGACTCCCTATGGCTACACCTTC. V usage is TRBV27 and J usage is TRBJ1-2, with a weak D call TRBD1 (5 bases). The germline CDR1 and CDR2 sequences are MNHEY and SMNVEV (reference sequence). This CDR3 contains 14 residues. The ends were cut back, 4 bases at V and 4 bases at J, with 13 bases in the middle.